Below, 22 T cell receptor beta chains from the same sample are listed, as sequenced in a study of CD8 T cells in Susac syndrome. Random hexamers were used to reverse transcribe the RNA input (about 0.45 to 1 ug). Each CDR3 protein gets one entry after TCRdb re-called the immunoSEQ multiplex PCR reads with MiXCR. The sample holds 300,000 to 350,000 distinct CDR3 sequences, about 90% seen once. Sequencing was done on a sample of CD4+ T cells from PBMCs. These receptor sequences come from a human donor with multiple sclerosis.

The chain employs TRBV2 and TRBJ1-5, with D possibly being TRBD1 (5 bases). Trimming removed 4 bases at V and 2 bases at J, with 9 bases between. This CDR3 comprises 14 residues. Germline lookup yields CDR1 SNHLY and CDR2 FYNNEI. CDR3 in DNA: TGTGCCAGCAGTGCCGGGGGGGGCAATCAGCCCCAGCATTTT. Protein: CASSAGGGNQPQHF. The entire variable domain, with the rest obtained from reference TRBV2 and TRBJ1-5, is as follows: EPEVTQTPSHQVTQMGQEVILRCVPISNHLYFYWYRQILGQKVEFLVSFYNNEISEKSEIFDDQFSVERPDGSNFTLKIRSTKLEDSAMYFCASSAGGGNQPQHFGDGTRLSIL.

This clonotype was seen once. V and J are TRBV10-3 and TRBJ2-7, with 7 bases matching TRBD2. V gave up 6 bases and J gave up 3 bases; unmatched junction bases: 8. Germline CDR1 reads ENHRY; CDR2 reads SYGVKD. This CDR3 contains 14 residues. This chain's CDR3 is CAIREAGRGYEQYF. The CDR3 coding sequence is TGTGCCATCAGAGAAGCGGGACGGGGCTACGAGCAGTACTTC.

The rearrangement joins TRBV3-1 to TRBJ1-1; D is uncertain. Deletions cut 8 bases from V and 0 bases from J, with 13 bases between. Germline-derived CDR1 and CDR2 are LGHDT and YNNKEL (reference sequence). The CDR3 contains 14 residues. The CDR3 spells CASAGQPMNTEAFF. In DNA, the CDR3 is TGTGCCAGCGCCGGGCAGCCTATGAACACTGAAGCTTTCTTT.

This clonotype was counted a few times. The chain carries TRBV30 and TRBJ2-5; the D gene is possibly TRBD2 (6 bases). The V and J ends lost 5 bases and 5 bases respectively, with 12 bases between them. CDR1 is GTSNPN and CDR2 is SVGIG in the germline V gene (reference sequence). The CDR3 sequence is 12 residues long. The chain's CDR3 is CAWGWAGETQYF. Written as DNA, the CDR3 is TGTGCCTGGGGGTGGGCGGGGGAGACCCAGTACTTC.

This chain uses TRBV7-2 with TRBJ1-1; D ambiguous. CDR1 SGHTA and CDR2 FQGNSA come from the germline V gene. V was cut by 6 bases and J by 0 bases, with 11 bases left in between. The CDR3 covers 14 residues. CDR3 nucleotides: TGTGCCAGCAGTCCCGAAGTTATGAACACTGAAGCTTTCTTT. It codes for CASSPEVMNTEAFF.

The V and J genes are TRBV19 and TRBJ1-1; D call uncertain. This CDR3 contains 18 residues. Trimming took 6 bases from V and 0 from J, leaving 23 bases between them. The germline V gene has CDR1 LNHDA and CDR2 SQIVND (reference sequence). CDR3 DNA: TGTGCCAGTAGCCCACCTATCGGAAGCGAGCTTATGAACACTGAAGCTTTCTTT. Translated: CASSPPIGSELMNTEAFF. Variable domain in full (rest from reference TRBV19 and TRBJ1-1): DGGITQSPKYLFRKEGQNVTLSCEQNLNHDAMYWYRQDPGQGLRLIYYSQIVNDFQKGDIAEGYSVSREKKESFPLTVTSAQKNPTAFYLCASSPPIGSELMNTEAFFGQGTRLTVV.

The chain is built from TRBV20-1 and TRBJ1-5; TRBD1 is a possible D gene (6 bases). V was cut by 4 bases and J by 6 bases, with 13 bases left in between. In germline, CDR1 is DFQATT, CDR2 SNEGSKA (reference sequence). CDR3 length equals 13 residues. The CDR3 coding sequence is TGCAGTGCTATCTCAGGGGAGGCTCAGCCCCAGCATTTT. This encodes CSAISGEAQPQHF.

This chain uses TRBV20-1 with TRBJ2-5; 7 bases line up with TRBD2. V lost 8 bases to trimming and J lost 5 bases; unmatched junction nucleotides: 23. The CDR3 is 17 amino acids. Germline CDR1 and CDR2: DFQATT and SNEGSKA (reference sequence). The CDR3 nucleotides read TGCAGTCTTGGCGGGGGAGCCTCTTCCGGATTGCTGGAGACCCAGTACTTC. Its translation is CSLGGGASSGLLETQYF.

V is TRBV6-2 or TRBV6-3 and J is TRBJ1-2, with 7 bases lining up with TRBD1. In germline, CDR1 is MNHEY, CDR2 SVGEGT. Trimming cost V 2 bases and J 6 bases; bases outside gene matches: 3. The CDR3 covers 13 residues. CDR3 protein: CASSYLRGNGYTF. The DNA for the CDR3 is TGTGCCAGCAGTTACCTCAGGGGGAATGGCTACACCTTC.

The gene calls are TRBV7-9 and TRBJ1-2; no reliable D call. Per germline, CDR1 SEHNR and CDR2 FQNEAQ (reference sequence). V gave up 0 bases and J gave up 8 bases, with 16 bases separating them. The length of the CDR3 is 15 residues. This CDR3 reads CASSLAIFDPRGYTF. In DNA form, the CDR3 reads TGTGCCAGCAGCTTAGCAATCTTCGACCCTAGGGGCTACACCTTC.

The chain recombines TRBV7-9 with TRBJ1-3; D not certain. From germline, CDR1 is SEHNR and CDR2 FQNEAQ (reference sequence). Trimming cost V 6 bases and J 0 bases, with 9 bases left between them. CDR3 length: 14 residues. CDR3 in amino acids: CASRNSSSGNTIYF. Written as DNA, the CDR3 is TGTGCCAGCAGAAATTCAAGCTCTGGAAACACCATATATTTT.

The DNA of the CDR3 is TGCAGTGCCACGGACAGCCTGTCTGGGGCCAACGTCCTGACTTTC. It specifies CSATDSLSGANVLTF. The chain combines TRBV20-1 with TRBJ2-6, with D possibly being TRBD1 (6 bases). The V gene lost 6 bases and the J gene lost 1 base, with 13 bases spanning the gap. The germline CDR1 and CDR2 sequences are DFQATT and SNEGSKA (reference sequence). This CDR3 comprises 15 residues.

The V and J genes are TRBV21-1 and TRBJ2-5; no DNA check was done on the table's D call, TRBD1. TRBV21-1 is reported as a pseudogene. The CDR3 runs to 14 residues. CDR3 loop: CASSRGTGVETQYF. Here the CDR3 DNA reads TGTGCCAGCAGCAGAGGAACAGGGGTCGAGACCCAGTACTTC.

In its sample, this clonotype was seen once. The gene calls are TRBV14 and TRBJ2-1, with D perhaps assigned TRBD1 or TRBD2 (5 bases each). The CDR3 totals 16 residues. Germline V gives CDR1 SGHDN, CDR2 FVKESK. Between the trimmed V and J ends, which lost 5 bases and 0 bases, there was a span of 14 bases. The CDR3 nucleotides read TGTGCCAGCAGCAAACCTTCAGGGAGCTCCTACAATGAGCAGTTCTTC. It translates to CASSKPSGSSYNEQFF.

The chain has TRBV7-9 and TRBJ2-2; D is possibly TRBD2 (6 bases). Trimming left V 5 bases short and J 4 bases short, with 14 bases between. CDR1 is SEHNR, CDR2 FQNEAQ, per germline (reference sequence). The CDR3 is 15 residues long. Here the CDR3 reads CASSLGAGRTGELFF. The DNA of the CDR3 is TGTGCCAGCAGCCTTGGCGCGGGACGCACCGGGGAGCTGTTTTTT.

V is TRBV20-1 and J is TRBJ2-3, with a tentative D call TRBD2 (6 bases). The CDR3 has 17 residues. The germline V and J ends were trimmed by 6 bases and 2 bases, with 24 bases remaining between them. Germline lookup yields CDR1 DFQATT and CDR2 SNEGSKA (reference sequence). Here the CDR3 DNA reads TGCAGTGCAAGCGCGGCCGGGAGCCGCGCCTACACAGATACGCAGTATTTT. Its translation is CSASAAGSRAYTDTQYF.

The CDR3 nucleotides read TGCAGTGCCCAGGGGGCGCTCGGCACAGATACGCAGTATTTT. Translation gives CSAQGALGTDTQYF. The J gene is TRBJ2-3, the V gene TRBV20-1; TRBD1 matches at 8 bases. The CDR3 sequence is 14 residues long. V shed 6 bases and J 1 base; nucleotides not matched to a gene: 6. The germline V gene has CDR1 DFQATT and CDR2 SNEGSKA (reference sequence).

The chain carries TRBV29-1 and TRBJ1-1; D uncertain. V was cut by 2 bases and J by 0 bases, with 10 bases left in between. Germline CDR1 is SQVTM and CDR2 is ANQGSEA. CDR3 length equals 14 residues. The CDR3 here is CSVESNTMNTEAFF. The CDR3 region has the DNA TGCAGCGTTGAATCCAACACCATGAACACTGAAGCTTTCTTT.

This clonotype came up a few times. The J gene is TRBJ2-3, the V gene TRBV2; D uncertain. Trimming cost V 8 bases and J 0 bases, with 6 bases left between them. CDR3 length: 12 amino acids. Germline V gene data show CDR1 as SNHLY and CDR2 as FYNNEI. The CDR3 DNA reads as TGTGCCAGCTCCCGAAGCACAGATACGCAGTATTTT. This codes for CASSRSTDTQYF.

The chain joins TRBV20-1 to TRBJ2-7, with D possibly being TRBD2 (5 bases). The germline V gene encodes CDR1 DFQATT and CDR2 SNEGSKA (reference sequence). This CDR3 has 13 residues. The V gene lost 1 base and the J gene lost 1 base, with 8 bases spanning the gap. CDR3 DNA sequence: TGCAGTGCTAGAGGGAGACTATCCTACGAGCAGTACTTC. Protein: CSARGRLSYEQYF.

The rearrangement links TRBV27 to TRBJ2-3; maybe TRBD2 (7 bases). Germline V gene sequence: CDR1 MNHEY, CDR2 SMNVEV (reference sequence). The CDR3 loop spans 16 amino acids. V lost 3 bases, J lost 2 bases, and 15 bases lay in between. CDR3 nucleotide sequence: TGTGCCAGCAGTTTCTACGCGGGGGCCTACACAGATACGCAGTATTTT. It is translated as CASSFYAGAYTDTQYF.

The CDR3 loop is CASTLGVYEQYF. DNA of the CDR3: TGTGCCAGCACCCTGGGGGTGTACGAGCAGTACTTC. This chain links TRBV7-9 with TRBJ2-7; the D call may be TRBD1 or TRBD2 (5 bases each). The germline gives CDR1 SEHNR, CDR2 FQNEAQ (reference sequence). The CDR3 totals 12 residues. V was pared by 7 bases and J by 4 bases, with 11 bases between.